A single sample is the source of the 30 T cell receptor beta chains below, sequenced in a study of neurological immune-mediated disorders. Each CDR3 protein is one row after TCRdb ran MiXCR on the 5' RACE reads. The sample lists 35,000 to 40,000 distinct CDR3 sequences; approximately 2.4% were seen once. What was sequenced was PBMCs. The receptors here all came from a man over 45 with multiple sclerosis.

This clonotype was recorded many times. The V call is TRBV6-6, the J call TRBJ1-5; D call uncertain. V was clipped by 1 base and J by 0 bases, with 4 bases between them. CDR1 is MNHNY, CDR2 SVGAGI, per germline (reference sequence). There are 14 residues in the CDR3. The CDR3 coding sequence is TGTGCCAGCAGTTACTTGGGTAGCAATCAGCCCCAGCATTTT. Protein product: CASSYLGSNQPQHF.

This clonotype was counted ten times or more. The rearrangement links TRBV11-2 to TRBJ2-3; TRBD2 matches at 11 bases. CDR1 is SGHAT and CDR2 is FQNNGV in the germline V gene. V lost 1 base to trimming and J lost 0 bases; unmatched junction nucleotides: 0. This CDR3 is built from 16 residues. The CDR3 protein is CASSLVAGGSTDTQYF. The CDR3 nucleotides are TGTGCCAGCAGCTTAGTAGCGGGGGGGAGCACAGATACGCAGTATTTT.

This clonotype has at least ten counts. The chain employs TRBV20-1 and TRBJ2-4, with 13 positions matching TRBD2. The germline gives CDR1 DFQATT, CDR2 SNEGSKA (reference sequence). Trimming at V came to 5 bases and at J to 0 bases, leaving 7 bases not matched to a gene. The CDR3 is 17 residues long. CDR3 in amino acids: CSAPGLAGKGAKNIQYF. CDR3 nucleotide sequence: TGCAGTGCTCCGGGACTAGCGGGGAAAGGAGCCAAAAACATTCAGTACTTC.

This clonotype was seen repeatedly, ten times or more. The chain is built from TRBV12-3 or TRBV12-4 and TRBJ2-3, with D maybe TRBD1 (5 bases). The V and J ends lost 3 bases and 2 bases respectively, with 9 bases between them. There are 14 residues in the CDR3. The DNA for the CDR3 is TGTGCCAGCAGTTTTTTACAGGACACAGATACGCAGTATTTT. It specifies CASSFLQDTDTQYF.

This clonotype showed up just a few times. The gene calls are TRBV2 and TRBJ1-1; D gene ambiguous. The V end was cut by 3 bases, the J end by 0 bases, with 5 bases between. Germline V lookup: CDR1 SNHLY, CDR2 FYNNEI. The CDR3 extends over 13 amino acids. This CDR3 reads CASSDPLNTEAFF. CDR3 nucleotides: TGTGCCAGCAGTGATCCCTTGAACACTGAAGCTTTCTTT.

This clonotype was counted many times. The chain combines TRBV7-8 with TRBJ2-3; 7 bases are shared with TRBD1. The CDR3 spans 16 residues. Trimming at V came to 5 bases and at J to 5 bases, leaving 13 bases not matched to a gene. CDR1 is SGHVS, CDR2 FQNEAQ, per germline. CDR3 in amino acids: CASSPGTVGSLDTQYF. CDR3 DNA: TGTGCCAGCAGCCCAGGGACAGTCGGGTCCTTAGATACGCAGTATTTT.

Many counts were recorded for this clonotype. The genes are TRBV5-1 and TRBJ1-5, with a tentative D call TRBD1 (5 bases). The CDR3 is 17 residues long. In germline, CDR1 is SGHRS, CDR2 YFSETQ. V dropped 0 bases and J dropped 0 bases, with 13 bases sitting between them. The CDR3: CASSLGRGGYSNQPQHF. CDR3 bases: TGCGCCAGCAGCTTGGGACGGGGGGGTTATAGCAATCAGCCCCAGCATTTT.

By proportion, this clonotype is medium-sized. The chain has TRBV5-6 and TRBJ2-3, with D perhaps matching TRBD1 (5 bases). The CDR3 contains 12 residues. Germline CDR1 is SGHDT and CDR2 is YYEEEE. The germline V and J ends were trimmed by 5 bases and 4 bases, with 8 bases remaining between them. The CDR3 region is CASRGPADTQYF. The CDR3 nucleotides read TGTGCCAGCAGGGGGCCAGCAGATACGCAGTATTTT.

This clonotype was seen more than once but under ten times. V gene TRBV24-1 combines with J gene TRBJ1-5, with D possibly matching TRBD1 (5 bases). V gave up 5 bases and J gave up 4 bases, with 17 bases separating them. This CDR3 has 16 amino acids. The germline CDR1 and CDR2 sequences are KGHDR and SFDVKD. As DNA, the CDR3 is TGTGCCACCAGTGGAGGGGCAGGGACCCCGAATCAGCCCCAGCATTTT. Its protein is CATSGGAGTPNQPQHF.

This clonotype occurred many times. V and J are TRBV5-1 and TRBJ1-5; D call uncertain. Germline assignment: CDR1 SGHRS and CDR2 YFSETQ. The CDR3 runs 13 residues. Trimming shortened V by 0 bases and J by 7 bases, and 8 bases separated the two germline ends. CDR3 residues: CASSLGGGQPQHF. CDR3 nucleotide sequence: TGCGCCAGCAGCTTGGGCGGAGGACAGCCCCAGCATTTT.

This clonotype was counted at least ten times. The V call is TRBV7-3, the J call TRBJ1-2; 8 bases align to TRBD1. The CDR3 totals 15 residues. Germline CDR1 reads SGHTA; CDR2 reads FQGTGA. Trimming cost V 5 bases and J 3 bases; bases outside gene matches: 8. The DNA of the CDR3 is TGTGCCAGCAGCCCAACTCCAGGGGGCGACTATGGCTACACCTTC. Its protein is CASSPTPGGDYGYTF. The full variable domain, with the rest looked up from reference TRBV7-3 and TRBJ1-2, is GAGVSQTPSNKVTEKGKYVELRCDPISGHTALYWYRQSLGQGPEFLIYFQGTGAADDSGLPNDRFFAVRPEGSVSTLKIQRTERGDSAVYLCASSPTPGGDYGYTFGSGTRLTVV.

Many counts were recorded for this clonotype. The chain combines TRBV4-1 with TRBJ1-1, with D unclear. The CDR3 sequence is 14 residues long. V was pared by 1 base and J by 2 bases, with 8 bases between. The germline CDR1 and CDR2 sequences are MGHRA and YSYEKL. In DNA form, the CDR3 reads TGCGCCAGCAGCCAAGGCGGGGTTAACACTGAAGCTTTCTTT. Protein product: CASSQGGVNTEAFF.

This clonotype was detected ten times or more. This chain joins TRBV5-1 and TRBJ2-1, with D perhaps TRBD1 (5 bases). Germline V gives CDR1 SGHRS, CDR2 YFSETQ. The V and J ends lost 0 bases and 9 bases respectively, with 13 bases between them. The CDR3 consists of 14 residues. The CDR3 DNA reads as TGCGCCAGCAGCTTGGCAGGGATCAGAGGTGAGCAGTTCTTC. Its translation is CASSLAGIRGEQFF. Variable domain in full (rest from reference TRBV5-1 and TRBJ2-1): KAGVTQTPRYLIKTRGQQVTLSCSPISGHRSVSWYQQTPGQGLQFLFEYFSETQRNKGNFPGRFSGRQFSNSRSEMNVSTLELGDSALYLCASSLAGIRGEQFFGPGTRLTVL.

This clonotype was recorded at least ten times. This chain links TRBV20-1 with TRBJ2-5, with D tentatively TRBD1 (5 bases). Germline V lookup: CDR1 DFQATT, CDR2 SNEGSKA (reference sequence). Trimming took off 2 bases at V and 5 bases at J, with 15 bases between the two ends. The CDR3 extends over 14 amino acids. The CDR3 coding sequence is TGCAGTGCTAGACCCCCCGGGTCAGGGGAGACCCAGTACTTC. Translating gives CSARPPGSGETQYF.

This clonotype came up many times. This chain connects TRBV2 to TRBJ2-7; no definite D call. V lost 6 bases and J 3 bases, leaving 9 bases between the germline ends. The CDR3 runs to 12 residues. The germline gives CDR1 SNHLY, CDR2 FYNNEI. The CDR3 reads CASRVDGYEQYF. The CDR3 DNA reads TGTGCCAGCAGGGTAGACGGCTACGAGCAGTACTTC.

This clonotype was recorded at least ten times. The V gene is TRBV20-1, the J gene TRBJ1-5; TRBD1 aligns across 8 bases. The CDR3 runs to 12 residues. V lost 5 bases and J lost 6; bases outside the gene matches: 3. Per the germline V gene, CDR1 is DFQATT and CDR2 is SNEGSKA (reference sequence). CDR3 DNA sequence: TGCAGTGCTGCGGACAGGGTTCAGCCCCAGCATTTT. Its protein product is CSAADRVQPQHF.

This clonotype was found many times. The CDR3 loop reads CASSSAGTSGEQFF. CDR3 in DNA: TGTGCCAGCAGTTCCGCGGGGACTAGCGGCGAGCAGTTCTTC. This chain uses TRBV6-6 with TRBJ2-1, with 11 bases aligning to TRBD2. This CDR3 is 14 amino acids long. V shed 4 bases, J shed 10 bases, and the junction held 6 bases outside the gene matches. The germline gives CDR1 MNHNY, CDR2 SVGAGI (reference sequence).

This clonotype was detected many times. The rearrangement uses TRBV7-9 and TRBJ2-2; 7 bases fit TRBD1. CDR3 length: 16 residues. Per germline, CDR1 SEHNR and CDR2 FQNEAQ (reference sequence). With 5 bases clipped from V and 5 bases from J, the junction kept 11 bases outside the gene matches. Written as DNA, the CDR3 is TGTGCCAGCAGCCCATTCGGACAGGCCCTAACCGGGGAGCTGTTTTTT. Encoded protein: CASSPFGQALTGELFF.

The rearrangement uses TRBV10-3 and TRBJ2-3; 9 nucleotides line up with TRBD2. The CDR3 consists of 14 residues. Trimming removed 4 bases from V and 1 base from J; junction bases left unmatched: 0. Germline values: CDR1 ENHRY, CDR2 SYGVKD. The CDR3 coding sequence is TGTGCCATCAGTGGCGGGGGGGGCACAGATACGCAGTATTTT. Translated, it gives CAISGGGGTDTQYF.

This clonotype was found many times. The rearrangement joins TRBV6-5 to TRBJ2-7, with unresolved D. The CDR3 covers 11 residues. Trimming left V 5 bases short and J 3 bases short, with 5 bases between. Germline-derived CDR1 and CDR2 are MNHEY and SVGAGI. CDR3 loop: CASSHYYEQYF. The CDR3 DNA sequence: TGTGCCAGCAGTCACTACTACGAGCAGTACTTC.

This clonotype was observed many times. This sequence joins TRBV14 and TRBJ2-3; unclear D gene. Between the trimmed V and J ends, which lost 0 bases and 1 base, there was a span of 8 bases. Germline-derived CDR1 and CDR2 are SGHDN and FVKESK. The CDR3 is made up of 15 amino acids. CDR3 DNA: TGTGCCAGCAGCCAAGATAGACTCCGCACAGATACGCAGTATTTT. Protein: CASSQDRLRTDTQYF.

This clonotype counts as medium-sized. The genes are TRBV7-9 and TRBJ2-3; 10 bases line up with TRBD2. Germline V gene lookup returns CDR1 SEHNR and CDR2 FQNEAQ (reference sequence). V was clipped by 6 bases and J by 4 bases; unmatched bases: 10. The CDR3 totals 16 residues. This chain's CDR3 is CASSIFPSGGSDTQYF. CDR3 bases: TGTGCCAGCAGTATCTTCCCTAGCGGGGGTTCAGATACGCAGTATTTT.

This clonotype was counted ten times or more. A read error may produce the germline difference seen at one junction end. V gene TRBV7-7 combines with J gene TRBJ2-5; TRBD1 matches 8 bases. In germline, CDR1 is SSHAT, CDR2 FNYEAQ (reference sequence). This CDR3 is built from 16 residues. DNA of the CDR3: TGTGCTAGCAGCTTAGCCTGGACAGGGAGTCTCGAGACCCAGTACTTC. Translated: CASSLAWTGSLETQYF.

This clonotype showed up many times. The CDR3 coding sequence is TGTGCCAGCAGTTTATCGGGGGGCGATTCACCCCTCCACTTT. It encodes CASSLSGGDSPLHF. The rearrangement joins TRBV28 to TRBJ1-6; weak D call: TRBD1 (6 bases). Germline CDR1 MDHEN, CDR2 SYDVKM. Between the trimmed V and J ends, which lost 1 base and 8 bases, there was a span of 9 bases. The CDR3 runs to 14 residues.

This clonotype was detected many times. A junction end diverges from the germline sequence, so it may reflect a read error. The V call is TRBV20-1, the J call TRBJ1-6; D possibly corresponds to TRBD1 (6 bases). This CDR3 spans 14 amino acids. Germline lookup yields CDR1 DFQATT and CDR2 SNEGSKA (reference sequence). CDR3 amino acids: CSARSDTGNSPLNF. The CDR3, as DNA: TGCAGTGCTAGATCTGACACAGGGAATTCACCCCTCAACTTT.

This clonotype was observed at least ten times. Germline and junction disagree at one end, which may indicate a read error. This chain uses TRBV5-1 with TRBJ1-5, with TRBD1 matching 7 bases. CDR3 length: 14 residues. Germline V gene sequence: CDR1 SGHRS, CDR2 YFSETQ. The CDR3 DNA reads TGCGCCAGCAGCTACGGGACAGCTAATCAGCCCCAGAATTTT. The encoded protein is CASSYGTANQPQNF.

This clonotype was counted many times. This chain uses TRBV7-2 with TRBJ1-2; D is possibly TRBD1 (5 bases). The length of the CDR3 is 16 residues. Germline V lookup: CDR1 SGHTA, CDR2 FQGNSA. The ends were cut back, 5 bases at V and 2 bases at J, with 18 bases in the middle. The CDR3 sequence: CASSTRGQGRNYGYTF. DNA of the CDR3: TGTGCCAGCAGCACTCGGGGCCAGGGTAGGAACTATGGCTACACCTTC.

This clonotype has at least ten counts. This chain uses TRBV12-3 or TRBV12-4 with TRBJ2-5; TRBD1 matches at 8 bases. The CDR3 sequence is 13 residues long. V trimming: 5 bases; J trimming: 7 bases; junction bases outside the gene matches: 6. The CDR3 region has the DNA TGTGCCAGCAGTCCGACAGGGGATGGGACCCAGTACTTC. Translation: CASSPTGDGTQYF.

This clonotype was recorded many times. V is TRBV28 and J is TRBJ2-6; unclear D gene. The ends were cut back, 1 base at V and 0 bases at J, with 10 bases in the middle. Germline lookup yields CDR1 MDHEN and CDR2 SYDVKM. This CDR3 contains 17 residues. As DNA, the CDR3 is TGTGCCAGCAGTTTATTACCCTCAGACTCTGGGGCCAACGTCCTGACTTTC. Its protein product is CASSLLPSDSGANVLTF.

This clonotype showed up just a few times. One base away lies a much larger clone, so this may be a sequencing read error. V usage is TRBV7-2 and J usage is TRBJ1-3; D gene unclear. This CDR3 spans 15 amino acids. Germline values: CDR1 SGHTA, CDR2 FQGNSA. The DNA of the CDR3 is TGTGCCAGCAGCTTAAGTGGTTACTCTGGAAAAACCATATATTTT. Translation: CASSLSGYSGKTIYF. Together with reference TRBV7-2 and TRBJ1-3, the CDR3 gives the full variable domain: GAGVSQSPSNKVTEKGKDVELRCDPISGHTALYWYRQSLGQGLEFLIYFQGNSAPDKSGLPSDRFSAERTGGSVSTLTIQRTQQEDSAVYLCASSLSGYSGKTIYFGEGSWLTVV.